This TCR beta chain appears in the sequencing data of a study of blood T cell repertoires in COVID-19. Across the study: Some COVID-19 samples were acute and others convalescent; all came from the United States, Italy and Spain. Sample material is recorded as cDNA or gDNA derived from T cells, B-cell-depleted T cells, or PBMCs.

Assay used: immunoSEQ multiplex PCR; TCRdb lists only in-frame clones, some missing. Of about 68,000 clones detected, approximately 83% appear once; the ten largest clones hold 40% to 50%. This clone was seen only once. The germline CDR1 and CDR2 sequences are MDHEN and SYDVKM. V gave up 9 bases and J gave up 3 bases; unmatched junction bases: 9. This CDR3 has 16 amino acids. What was sequenced was peripheral blood. This receptor was identified in a man at least 80 years old with acute or convalescent COVID-19. The chain has TRBV28 and TRBJ1-4; TRBD1 aligns across 11 bases. The chain's CDR3 is CASVTGQGGANEKLFF. In nucleotides, the CDR3 is TGTGCCAGTGTAACGGGACAGGGGGGAGCTAATGAAAAACTGTTTTTT.